This is a list of T cell receptor beta chains from one sample in a study of shared clonotypes between healthy human individuals. Sequenced by immunoSEQ multiplex PCR; TCRdb stores in-frame clones only, minus some. This table holds about 1.1 million clones, 75% to 80% found once. Material: memory CD4+ T cells from PBMCs. The receptor source for this set is a man aged 18 to 30 in good health. Some clones in this sample may be carry-over from other donors' samples. Both conserved end residues are part of each CDR3. A D gene is named only where the DNA matches it firmly. Size is stated for part of the rows, as once, few or many counts, or as a class when the clone is expanded.

TGTGCCAGCGGGAATTGGACTACCTACACAGATACGCAGTATTTT,CASGNWTTYTDTQYF,-,TRBV6-6,TRBJ2-3,-
TGTGCCAGCAGTTGGTATAACGAGCAGTACTTC,CASSWYNEQYF,-,TRBV6-6,TRBJ2-7,-
TGTGCCCCCATAATGTCCCTGGGGGGACTAGCGGGAGGGCCCTCTGGCAATGAGCAGTTCTTC,CAPIMSLGGLAGGPSGNEQFF,TRBD2,TRBV30,TRBJ2-1,once
TGTGCCAGCAGCTTACGAGGGGTAGATACGCAGTATTTT,CASSLRGVDTQYF,-,TRBV7-9,TRBJ2-3,-
TGTGCCAGCAGCTTAATTGCGGGAGTACAAGAGACCCAGTACTTC,CASSLIAGVQETQYF,TRBD2,TRBV7-3,TRBJ2-5,-
TGTGCCAGCAGCCCGGGGTTTCGGGATACGCAGTATTTT,CASSPGFRDTQYF,-,TRBV7-8,TRBJ2-3,-
TGTGCCAGTAGTATCACCCCGCGGACAGGGGTGTACACCGGGGAGCTGTTTTTT,CASSITPRTGVYTGELFF,TRBD1,TRBV19,TRBJ2-2,-
TGCGCCAGCAGCTTGTTGGCCAGTCCCAATTCCGGCTACGAGCAGTACTTC,CASSLLASPNSGYEQYF,-,TRBV5-1,TRBJ2-7,-
TGTGCCATCAGTGAGAGGGGCAGCCTGGGCAATCAGCCCCAGCATTTT,CAISERGSLGNQPQHF,-,TRBV10-3,TRBJ1-5,-
TGCAGCGTTGACCGACAGGGTGGCTACAATGAGCAGTTCTTC,CSVDRQGGYNEQFF,TRBD1,TRBV29-1,TRBJ2-1,-
TGCGCCAGCAGCCCGGACCCACACCAGGGGGGGGAAGCTTTCTTT,CASSPDPHQGGEAFF,TRBD1,TRBV5-1,TRBJ1-1,-
TGTGCCAGCTCACCCGGCGGGAGGAACACCGGGGAGCTGTTTTTT,CASSPGGRNTGELFF,TRBD2,TRBV18,TRBJ2-2,-
TGCGCCAGCAGCGGAAAAACTAGCGTTGGAGATGAGCAGTTCTTC,CASSGKTSVGDEQFF,TRBD2,TRBV5-1,TRBJ2-1,-
TGCAGCGTGGACACAGCGGGACTACAAGAGACCCAGTACTTC,CSVDTAGLQETQYF,TRBD2,TRBV29-1,TRBJ2-5,-
TGTGCCAGCTCAGAGCTCTACGGGACAGTAAACACTGAAGCTTTCTTT,CASSELYGTVNTEAFF,TRBD1,TRBV18,TRBJ1-1,-
TGTGCCAGCAGCTCCCCCGAGGCTAGGTACAATGAGCAGTTCTTC,CASSSPEARYNEQFF,-,TRBV11-2,TRBJ2-1,-
TGTGCCAGCAGCTTTCCTAGCGGGAGTACCGGGGAGCTGTTTTTT,CASSFPSGSTGELFF,TRBD2,TRBV11-2,TRBJ2-2,-
TGTGCCAGCAGTCCTAGACAGAACACCGGGGAGCTGTTTTTT,CASSPRQNTGELFF,-,TRBV13,TRBJ2-2,-
TGTGCCACCCGACGATTCGGCAGCATGAACACTGAAGCTTTCTTT,CATRRFGSMNTEAFF,-,TRBV27,TRBJ1-1,once
TGCGCCAGCAGTGAAGGGGGAGTTCGAGTGGACGAGCAGTACTTC,CASSEGGVRVDEQYF,-,TRBV10-1,TRBJ2-7,-